One T cell receptor beta chain is described in this entry. Its antigen is not known. Sorted-subset replicate PCR reactions were performed with approximately 180 ng DNA, corresponding to about 30,000 T cell genomes. The data were produced by immunoSEQ multiplex PCR, yet TCRdb's version contains in-frame clones alone and is incomplete. Among 1.4 million or so clones listed, 97% to 99% were seen once. Trimming stripped 2 bases from V and 0 bases from J, with 11 bases between. The CDR3 spans 17 residues. Germline V gene lookup returns CDR1 LNHNV and CDR2 YYDKDF (reference sequence). These data come from a study of shared clonotypes between healthy human individuals. Study-level results: Researchers found naive subsets generally carried larger estimated richness than memory subsets. Rarefaction gave evidence that sorted-subset sequencing remained incomplete despite large depth. Only blood was sampled; tissue repertoires likely differ.

The sample was naive CD4+ T cells sorted from blood. Noted subset: CD45RA+ positively selected. The chain is built from TRBV15 and TRBJ2-6; possible D gene TRBD1, 5 bases. The origin of this receptor is a man aged 25 to 40 in good health. The CDR3 coding sequence is TGTGCCACCAGCAGACAGGGAAGGGGCTCTGGGGCCAACGTCCTGACTTTC. Its protein is CATSRQGRGSGANVLTF.